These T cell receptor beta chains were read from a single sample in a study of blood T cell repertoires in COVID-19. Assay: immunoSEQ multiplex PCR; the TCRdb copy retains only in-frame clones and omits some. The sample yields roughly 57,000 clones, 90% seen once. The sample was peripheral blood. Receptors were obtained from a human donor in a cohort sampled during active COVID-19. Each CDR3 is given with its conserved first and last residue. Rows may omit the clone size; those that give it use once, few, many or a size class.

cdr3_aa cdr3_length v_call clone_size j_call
CASSQGVPLNTEAFF 15 TRBV7-9 - TRBJ1-1
CASSLARQGAANYGYTF 17 TRBV5-5 - TRBJ1-2
CASSQTAGGGYTF 13 TRBV4-1 few TRBJ1-2
CASRRDTGLAGGRTGELFF 19 TRBV28 - TRBJ2-2
CASSYGGGGYTF 12 TRBV6-2/TRBV6-3 once TRBJ1-2
CATSDPSRGGYNEQFF 16 TRBV24-1 - TRBJ2-1
CASSRRDSNSPLHF 14 TRBV11-2 once TRBJ1-6
CAIQGTLNTGELFF 14 TRBV10-3 - TRBJ2-2
CASREGGATEAFF 13 TRBV12-3/TRBV12-4 - TRBJ1-1
CASSLAGGIYEQYF 14 TRBV5-1 - TRBJ2-7
CASSAGGGWRETQYF 15 TRBV6-6 - TRBJ2-5
CASSIPVGGAYGYTF 15 TRBV9 - TRBJ1-2
CASSLAGTRSHLVYGYTF 18 TRBV5-1 - TRBJ1-2
CAWTGVNTEAFF 12 TRBV30 - TRBJ1-1
CATGITGSYNEQFF 14 TRBV30 - TRBJ2-1
CASSARGQGLTEAFF 15 TRBV3-1/TRBV3-2 - TRBJ1-1
CASSPRRGGGNTIYF 15 TRBV9 few TRBJ1-3
CASSMYRGNTEAFF 14 TRBV19 once TRBJ1-1
CASSLLLTPKSDTQYF 16 TRBV6-2/TRBV6-3 - TRBJ2-3
CASSISDRGGGYTF 14 TRBV21-1 - TRBJ1-2
CAINTAETSNTEAFF 15 TRBV10-3 - TRBJ1-1
CASGGLGGSNQPQHF 15 TRBV6-4 - TRBJ1-5
CASSLPPLSGANVLTF 16 TRBV5-4 - TRBJ2-6
CSASTSGRVADTQYF 15 TRBV20-1 - TRBJ2-3
CASRGLVPQETQYF 14 TRBV2 - TRBJ2-5
CASSLTASSNEQFF 14 TRBV5-1 few TRBJ2-1
CASSQGDGYTF 11 TRBV12-3/TRBV12-4 - TRBJ1-2
CASSFTGVLNTEAFF 15 TRBV5-5 - TRBJ1-1
CASSGDSGELFF 12 TRBV11-3 - TRBJ2-2
CASSDHSNQPQHF 13 TRBV2 - TRBJ1-5
CASSFPSSHTNYGYTF 16 TRBV28 - TRBJ1-2
CAWGQGAADEKLFF 14 TRBV30 - TRBJ1-4
CATSDASTVPGDIQYF 16 TRBV24-1 - TRBJ2-4
CASSPGGLSNQPQHF 15 TRBV6-5 - TRBJ1-5
CSGLSGRGGEQYF 13 TRBV29-1 - TRBJ2-7
CASALAGNEQFF 12 TRBV27 - TRBJ2-1
CASSPRTGYLYGYTF 15 TRBV10-1 - TRBJ1-2
CASSFSKSKNIQYF 14 TRBV28 - TRBJ2-4
CASSIRSFQETQYF 14 TRBV19 - TRBJ2-5
CAISESQGLPTQYF 14 TRBV10-3 - TRBJ2-5
CASSAVSQGRTEAFF 15 TRBV9 - TRBJ1-1
CAVSLGDLNTEAFF 14 TRBV25-1 once TRBJ1-1
CASSLPSEDTIYF 13 TRBV12-3/TRBV12-4 few TRBJ1-3